This record concerns one T cell receptor beta chain sequence. Its antigen is as yet unknown. TCRdb derives one entry per CDR3 protein from the 5' RACE reads, leaving out DNA. In all, the sample yields around 450,000 distinct CDR3 sequences. The data were taken from a study of monozygotic twins with inflammatory bowel disease. Germline V gene sequence: CDR1 LNHDA, CDR2 SQIVND (reference sequence). CDR3 length: 16 residues. Overall study findings and caveats: Relative to healthy twins, IBD patients had fewer clonotypes in common with others, a gap that was especially apparent with disease activity.

The sample comprised blood. The gene calls are TRBV19 and TRBJ1-1; TCRdb calls TRBD1, which cannot be checked without DNA. This TCR was recovered from a human donor with ulcerative colitis or Crohn's disease, or a healthy co-twin of an affected twin (not recorded which). The CDR3 here is CASSNDRGRGHTEAFF.